Sequencing of this TCR beta chain was carried out in a study of response to subunit inactivated influenza vaccine. At least ten counts were recorded for this clonotype. TCRdb passed the RT-PCR reads through MiXCR, listing each CDR3 protein once. The table shows some 500,000 distinct CDR3 sequences, with over 10% occurring only once. This receptor was obtained from a man over 45 who received an inactivated influenza vaccine. The sequencing used PBMCs from blood, collected roughly 45 days after vaccination.

In DNA, the CDR3 is TGTGCCATCAGTGCCGACGGGATTAGCAATCAGCCCCAGCATTTT. This sequence encodes CAISADGISNQPQHF. This chain connects TRBV10-3 to TRBJ1-5; D gene unclear. Trimming took off 4 bases at V and 0 bases at J, with 10 bases between the two ends. Per germline, CDR1 ENHRY and CDR2 SYGVKD. This CDR3 has 15 amino acids.